The entry that follows covers one T cell receptor (beta chain) sequence. Here immunoSEQ multiplex PCR was the method, and the copy in TCRdb shows in-frame clones only, minus some. This sample yields around 24,000 clones, of which about 89% are seen a single time; about 13% belongs to the top ten. The CDR3 is 15 residues long. Looked up from germline, CDR1 is SNHLY and CDR2 is FYNNEI. V was clipped by 2 bases and J by 3 bases; unmatched bases: 6. This entry comes from a study of T cell changes during pregnancy in multiple sclerosis. The material was CD8+ T cells from peripheral blood mononuclear cells, obtained in the first trimester of pregnancy. This TCR was sampled from a female donor in good health, enrolled as a control in a pregnancy study. This chain joins TRBV2 and TRBJ1-2; 7 bases line up with TRBD1. The CDR3 protein is CASSEPGTGDYGYTF. Here the CDR3 DNA reads TGTGCCAGCAGTGAACCCGGAACAGGGGACTATGGCTACACCTTC.